A single sample is the source of the 4 T cell receptor beta chains below, sequenced in a study of cytomegalovirus exposure and HLA in healthy donors. The PCR contained 60 Vbeta and 13 Jbeta primers. Measured with immunoSEQ multiplex PCR; TCRdb has only the in-frame clones, and not every one. The profile covers about 98,000 clones, with roughly 81% appearing a single time and over 1.1% taken by the ten largest. Sequencing used PBMCs. Every receptor here comes from a middle-aged man in good health and CMV-seronegative.

The rearrangement links TRBV5-1 to TRBJ1-4; no clear D gene. The length of the CDR3 is 15 residues. Trimming left V 4 bases short and J 3 bases short, with 13 bases between. The germline V gene has CDR1 SGHRS and CDR2 YFSETQ. The CDR3: CASSPSERANEKLFF. The CDR3 DNA sequence: TGCGCCAGCAGCCCCAGCGAGAGAGCTAATGAAAAACTGTTTTTT.

The J gene is TRBJ2-6, the V gene TRBV10-3; perhaps TRBD2 as D (5 bases). This CDR3 comprises 17 residues. CDR1 is ENHRY, CDR2 SYGVKD, per germline. V dropped 8 bases and J dropped 0 bases, with 17 bases sitting between them. CDR3 protein: CAISSGSRISGANVLTF. The DNA for the CDR3 is TGTGCCATCTCCTCGGGGAGTCGCATCTCTGGGGCCAACGTCCTGACTTTC.

The rearrangement uses TRBV27 and TRBJ2-6; D unclear. Germline-derived CDR1 and CDR2 are MNHEY and SMNVEV (reference sequence). The ends were cut back, 6 bases at V and 1 base at J, with 7 bases in the middle. The CDR3 is 14 residues long. In nucleotides, the CDR3 is TGTGCCAGCAGACATTCTTCTGGGGCCAACGTCCTGACTTTC. Translation gives CASRHSSGANVLTF.

This clone was recorded once. The V gene is TRBV6-6, the J gene TRBJ1-2; 7 nucleotides line up with TRBD1. This CDR3 comprises 14 residues. The ends lost 5 bases at V and 4 bases at J; junction bases unmatched: 7. Germline V gene sequence: CDR1 MNHNY, CDR2 SVGAGI (reference sequence). The CDR3 loop reads CASSHPGQFYGYTF. The CDR3 DNA sequence: TGTGCCAGCAGTCACCCGGGACAGTTCTATGGCTACACCTTC.